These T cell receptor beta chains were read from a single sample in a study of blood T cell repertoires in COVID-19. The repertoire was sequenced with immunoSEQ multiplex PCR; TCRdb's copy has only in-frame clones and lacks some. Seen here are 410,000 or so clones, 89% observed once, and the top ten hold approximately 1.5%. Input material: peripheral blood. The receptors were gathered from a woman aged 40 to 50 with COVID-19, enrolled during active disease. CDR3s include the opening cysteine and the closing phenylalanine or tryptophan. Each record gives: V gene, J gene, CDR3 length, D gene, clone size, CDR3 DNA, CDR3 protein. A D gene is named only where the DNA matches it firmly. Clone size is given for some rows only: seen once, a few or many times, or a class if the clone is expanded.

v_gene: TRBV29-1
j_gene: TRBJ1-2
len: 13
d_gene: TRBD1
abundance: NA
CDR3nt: TGCAGCGTCGAGAGACAGGGAATCGGGGGCTACACCTTC
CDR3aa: CSVERQGIGGYTF

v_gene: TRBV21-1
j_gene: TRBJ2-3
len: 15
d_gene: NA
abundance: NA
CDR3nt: TGTGCCAGCAGCAAAATCGGACTAGACTTTGATACGCAGTATTTT
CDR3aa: CASSKIGLDFDTQYF

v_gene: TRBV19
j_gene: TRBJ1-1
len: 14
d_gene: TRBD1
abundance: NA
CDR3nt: TGTGCCAGTAGACAGGGGGCGCAGAACACTGAAGCTTTCTTT
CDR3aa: CASRQGAQNTEAFF

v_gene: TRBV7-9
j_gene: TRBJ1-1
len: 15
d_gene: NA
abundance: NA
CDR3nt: TGTGCCAGCAGCCCCCCAGGGTCCGGGAACACTGAAGCTTTCTTT
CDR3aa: CASSPPGSGNTEAFF

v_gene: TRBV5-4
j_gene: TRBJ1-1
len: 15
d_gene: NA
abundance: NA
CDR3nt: TGTGCCAGCAGCTTGCTACAGGTAATGAACACTGAAGCTTTCTTT
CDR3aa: CASSLLQVMNTEAFF

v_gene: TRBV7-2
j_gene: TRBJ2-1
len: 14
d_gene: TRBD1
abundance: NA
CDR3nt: TGTGCCAGCAGCCGGACAGGGGGCAGGAATGAGCAGTTCTTC
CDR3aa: CASSRTGGRNEQFF

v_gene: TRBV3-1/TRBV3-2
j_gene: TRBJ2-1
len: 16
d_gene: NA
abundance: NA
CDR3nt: TGTGCCAGCAGCCGCAAGATCAGGGTGGTGGGGAATGAGCAGTTCTTC
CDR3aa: CASSRKIRVVGNEQFF

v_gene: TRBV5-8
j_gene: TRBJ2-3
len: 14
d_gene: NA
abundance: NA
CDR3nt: TGTGCCAGCAGCTTGGTAGTCCATCGGGATACGCAGTATTTT
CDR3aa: CASSLVVHRDTQYF

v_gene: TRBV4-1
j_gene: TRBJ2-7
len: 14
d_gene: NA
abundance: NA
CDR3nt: TGCGCCAGCAGCCAAGCACAACGGGCCTACGAGCAGTACTTC
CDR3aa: CASSQAQRAYEQYF

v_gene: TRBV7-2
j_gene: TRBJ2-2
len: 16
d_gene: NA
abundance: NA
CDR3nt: TGTGCCAGCAGCTTAGTATCCGGAGAAACCACCGGGGAGCTGTTTTTT
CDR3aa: CASSLVSGETTGELFF

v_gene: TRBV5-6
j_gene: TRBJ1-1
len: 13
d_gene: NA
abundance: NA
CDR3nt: TGTGCCAGCAGCCGAGACATCTATGCTGAAGCTTTCTTT
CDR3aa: CASSRDIYAEAFF

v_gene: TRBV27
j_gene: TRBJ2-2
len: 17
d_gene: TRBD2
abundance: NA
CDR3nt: TGTGCCAGCAGTTTATCGGGTCCAGCGGGAGTCCCCGGGGAGCTGTTTTTT
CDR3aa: CASSLSGPAGVPGELFF

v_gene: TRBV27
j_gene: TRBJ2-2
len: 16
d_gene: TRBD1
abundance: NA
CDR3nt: TGTGCCAGCAGTTTATCCCCGACAGGGAAGACCGGGGAGCTGTTTTTT
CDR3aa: CASSLSPTGKTGELFF

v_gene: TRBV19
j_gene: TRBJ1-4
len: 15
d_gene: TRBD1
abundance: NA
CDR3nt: TGTGCCAGTAGTATACTACAGGGGGCCGGTGAAAAACTGTTTTTT
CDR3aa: CASSILQGAGEKLFF

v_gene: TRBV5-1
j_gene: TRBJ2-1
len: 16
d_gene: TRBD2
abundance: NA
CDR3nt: TGCGCCAGCAGCGTATTAGCGGGGGCCTTCTACAATGAGCAGTTCTTC
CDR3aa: CASSVLAGAFYNEQFF

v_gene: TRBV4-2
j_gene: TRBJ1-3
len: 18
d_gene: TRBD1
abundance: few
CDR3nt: TGTGCCAGCAGCCAAGAAGGCCCTCTTCGGACAGGTGGAAACACCATATATTTT
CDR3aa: CASSQEGPLRTGGNTIYF

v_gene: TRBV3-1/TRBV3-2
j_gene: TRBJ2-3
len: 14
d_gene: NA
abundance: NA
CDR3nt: TGTGCCAGCAGCCAAGATCACATGTCAGATACGCAGTATTTT
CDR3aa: CASSQDHMSDTQYF

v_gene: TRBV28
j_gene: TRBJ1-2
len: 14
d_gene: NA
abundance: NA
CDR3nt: TGTGCCAGCGGTGACGGCGGGACGAACTATGGCTACACCTTC
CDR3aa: CASGDGGTNYGYTF

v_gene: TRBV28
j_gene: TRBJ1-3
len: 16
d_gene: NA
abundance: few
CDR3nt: TGTGCCAGCAGTCTTTGGGAGTCAAACGTTGGAAACACCATATATTTT
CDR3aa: CASSLWESNVGNTIYF

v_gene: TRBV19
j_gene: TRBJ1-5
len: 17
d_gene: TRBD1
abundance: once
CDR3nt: TGTGCCAGTAAAGGGGGACAGGGGCCAAATAGCAATCAGCCCCAGCATTTT
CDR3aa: CASKGGQGPNSNQPQHF

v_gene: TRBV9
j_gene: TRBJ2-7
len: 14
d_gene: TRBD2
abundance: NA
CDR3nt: TGTGCCAGCAGTGGACTAGGATCAGCCTACGAGCAGTACTTC
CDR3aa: CASSGLGSAYEQYF

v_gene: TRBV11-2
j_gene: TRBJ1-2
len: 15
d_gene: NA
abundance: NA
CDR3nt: TGTGCCAGCAGCTTAGAGGCGGGGGGACATTACGGCTACACCTTC
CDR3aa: CASSLEAGGHYGYTF

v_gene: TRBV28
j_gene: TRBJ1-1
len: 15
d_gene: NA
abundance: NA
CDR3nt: TGTGCCAGCCTCATCGGAGGAGGGGCGAGGACTGAAGCTTTCTTT
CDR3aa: CASLIGGGARTEAFF

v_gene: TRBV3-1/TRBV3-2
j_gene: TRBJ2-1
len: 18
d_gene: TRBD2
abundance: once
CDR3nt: TGTGCCAGCAGCCAAGCTGGGACTAGCGGGAGAGCCCACGGTGAGCAGTTCTTC
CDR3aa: CASSQAGTSGRAHGEQFF

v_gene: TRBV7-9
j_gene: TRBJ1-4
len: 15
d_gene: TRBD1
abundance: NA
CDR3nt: TGTGCCAGCAGCAGCCGGGACAGAGATAATGAAAAACTGTTTTTT
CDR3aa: CASSSRDRDNEKLFF

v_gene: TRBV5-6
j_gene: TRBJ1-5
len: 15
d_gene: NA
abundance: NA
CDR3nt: TGTGCCAGCAGCTTGGCCGGGGGAAGCAATCAGCCCCAGCATTTT
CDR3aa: CASSLAGGSNQPQHF

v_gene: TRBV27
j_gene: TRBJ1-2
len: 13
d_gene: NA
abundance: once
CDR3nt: TGTGCCAGCAGCCCTAAGTCAGGGGATGGCTACACCTTC
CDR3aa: CASSPKSGDGYTF

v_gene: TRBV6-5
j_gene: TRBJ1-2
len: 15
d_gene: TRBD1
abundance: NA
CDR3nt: TGTGCCAGCGCGAAGGGACAGTCTGGGCTAAGTGGCTACACCTTC
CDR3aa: CASAKGQSGLSGYTF

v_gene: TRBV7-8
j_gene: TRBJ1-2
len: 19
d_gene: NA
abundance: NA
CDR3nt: TGTGCCAGCAGCTCCAGGTGGCGGGCGCCCTCAGTGACTAACTATGGCTACACCTTC
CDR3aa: CASSSRWRAPSVTNYGYTF